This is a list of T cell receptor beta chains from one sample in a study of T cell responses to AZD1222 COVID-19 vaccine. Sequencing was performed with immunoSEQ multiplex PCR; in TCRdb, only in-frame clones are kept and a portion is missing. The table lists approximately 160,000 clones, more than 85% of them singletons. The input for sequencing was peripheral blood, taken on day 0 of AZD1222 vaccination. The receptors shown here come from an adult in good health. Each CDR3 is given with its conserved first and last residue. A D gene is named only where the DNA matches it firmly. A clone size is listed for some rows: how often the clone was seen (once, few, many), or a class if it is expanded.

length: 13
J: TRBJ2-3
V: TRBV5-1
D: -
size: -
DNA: TGCGCCAGCAGAAGCCGTCTAGGGGATACGCAGTATTTT
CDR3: CASRSRLGDTQYF

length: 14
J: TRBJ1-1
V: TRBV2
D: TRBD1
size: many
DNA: TGTGCCAGCAGAGAGTATCAGGGGGGGGCTGAAGCTTTCTTT
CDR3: CASREYQGGAEAFF

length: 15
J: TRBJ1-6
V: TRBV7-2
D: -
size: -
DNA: TGTGCCAGCAGCTTGCTTCGCGTCAATAATTCACCCCTCCACTTT
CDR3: CASSLLRVNNSPLHF

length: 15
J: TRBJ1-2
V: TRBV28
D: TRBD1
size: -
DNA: TGTGCCAGCAGTTTAGCGGGACAGGGGGCTTATGGCTACACCTTC
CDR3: CASSLAGQGAYGYTF

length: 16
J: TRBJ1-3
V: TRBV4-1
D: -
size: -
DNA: TGCGCCAGCAGCCAGGAATCGGGCGGGCCTGGAAACACCATATATTTT
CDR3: CASSQESGGPGNTIYF

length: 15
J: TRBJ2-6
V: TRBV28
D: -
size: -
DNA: TGTGCCAGCAGTTTAGGGAGCTCTGGGGCCAACGTCCTGACTTTC
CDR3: CASSLGSSGANVLTF

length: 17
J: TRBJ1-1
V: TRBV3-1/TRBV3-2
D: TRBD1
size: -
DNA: TGTGCCAGCAGCCAGACAGGGACAGGGGGGATGAACACTGAAGCTTTCTTT
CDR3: CASSQTGTGGMNTEAFF

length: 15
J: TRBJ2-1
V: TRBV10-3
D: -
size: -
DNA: TGTGCCATCAGTGAGTCTATCCTCCGGGGCAATGAGCAGTTCTTC
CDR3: CAISESILRGNEQFF

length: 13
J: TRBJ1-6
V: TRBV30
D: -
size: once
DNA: TGTGCCTGGGCCATGATGGTAGGCTCACCCCTCCACTTT
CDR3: CAWAMMVGSPLHF

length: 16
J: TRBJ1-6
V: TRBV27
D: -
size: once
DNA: TGTGCCAGCAGTTTTAGGGACACTTTCTATAATTCACCCCTCCACTTT
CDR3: CASSFRDTFYNSPLHF

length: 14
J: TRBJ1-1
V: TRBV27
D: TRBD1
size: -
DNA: TGTGCCAGCAGTAGCGACAGGGCTGAGCTGAGGGCTTTCTTT
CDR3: CASSSDRAELRAFF

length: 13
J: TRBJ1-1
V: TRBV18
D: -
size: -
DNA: TGTGCCACCAGGGATTCCCATAACACTGAAGCTTTCTTT
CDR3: CATRDSHNTEAFF